The sequence of this T cell receptor (beta chain) was determined in a study of blood T cells in healthy people across ages. This clonotype was found a few times. The use of a sample-barcoded 5' primer and a J-beta primer mix characterized a second PCR of about 7 to 12 cycles. Each CDR3 protein is one row after TCRdb ran MiXCR on the 5' RACE reads. The table shows about 800,000 distinct CDR3 sequences, with roughly 25% occurring only once. The V and J ends lost 6 bases and 4 bases respectively, with 10 bases between them. Germline loops: CDR1 DFQATT, CDR2 SNEGSKA (reference sequence). The CDR3 contains 12 residues. The draw of peripheral blood yielded ten milliliters from each donor. These data were also reused for a study on T cells of mothers and their children. That investigation notes: cDNA was synthesized from all extracted RNA at around 1.5 ug per reaction.

This receptor was identified in a boy aged 10-17 years in good health. The sequenced sample was blood. This rearrangement joins TRBV20-1 to TRBJ2-4, with D unresolved. The CDR3 nucleotides are TGCAGTGCCCGACTTGATAAAAACATTCAGTACTTC. Its protein is CSARLDKNIQYF.